This TCR beta chain was recorded in a study of spatial heterogeneity in lung cancer. On the study more broadly: The average appearance count of each unique TCR and UMI combination in raw reads was more than 9.5.

Sample time point: sample taken at primary tumor resection. TCRs were sequenced from unsorted whole RNA of tumor, nontumor lung or PBMC. Samples were donated by 72 untreated early-stage non-small cell lung cancer patients. V lost 4 bases, J lost 8 bases, and 10 bases lay in between. The length of the CDR3 is 12 residues. The V gene's germline CDR1 is SGHRS and CDR2 YFSETQ. A unique molecular identifier was carried by every single TCR cDNA molecule. TCRdb called the 5' RACE reads again in MiXCR, with one record for every CDR3 protein. In the table there are about 95,000 distinct CDR3 sequences, roughly 10% of which are singletons. This clonotype was picked up a small number of times.

The starting material was PBMCs, obtained at surgery. The sequence came from a male donor with early-stage non-small cell lung cancer. This chain connects TRBV5-1 to TRBJ2-1; D is unresolved. The CDR3 reads CASSVPRDEQFF. CDR3 nucleotide sequence: TGCGCCAGCAGCGTACCTAGAGATGAGCAGTTCTTC.